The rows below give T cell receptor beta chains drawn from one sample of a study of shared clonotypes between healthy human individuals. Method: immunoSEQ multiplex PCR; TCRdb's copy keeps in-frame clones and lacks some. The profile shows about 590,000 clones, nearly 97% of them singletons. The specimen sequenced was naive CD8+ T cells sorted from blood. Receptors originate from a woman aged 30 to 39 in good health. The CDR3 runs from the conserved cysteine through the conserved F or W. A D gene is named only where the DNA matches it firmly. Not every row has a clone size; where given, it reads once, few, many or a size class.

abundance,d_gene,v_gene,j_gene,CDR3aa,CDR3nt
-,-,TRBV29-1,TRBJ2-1,CSVVRLDIDEQFF,TGCAGCGTTGTCCGGCTGGATATCGATGAGCAGTTCTTC
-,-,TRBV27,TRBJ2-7,CASSSDSSSYEQYF,TGTGCCAGCAGTTCCGATTCAAGTTCCTACGAGCAGTACTTC
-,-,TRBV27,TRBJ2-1,CASMISVTGYNEQFF,TGTGCCAGCATGATTAGCGTAACGGGTTACAATGAGCAGTTCTTC
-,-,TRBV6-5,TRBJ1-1,CASSYSGVNTEAFF,TGTGCCAGCAGTTACTCAGGAGTGAACACTGAAGCTTTCTTT
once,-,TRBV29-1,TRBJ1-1,CSVVAEMNTEAFF,TGCAGCGTTGTCGCAGAAATGAACACTGAAGCTTTCTTT
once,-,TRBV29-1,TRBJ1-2,CSVNRESGSGGGYTF,TGCAGCGTGAACAGGGAGTCGGGCTCCGGAGGGGGCTACACCTTC
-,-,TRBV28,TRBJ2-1,CASSSDSSYNEQFF,TGTGCCAGCAGTTCAGATAGCTCCTACAATGAGCAGTTCTTC
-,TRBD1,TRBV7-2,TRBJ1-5,CASSPLDRGDQPQHF,TGTGCCAGCAGCCCCCTAGACAGGGGCGATCAGCCCCAGCATTTT
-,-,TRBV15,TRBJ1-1,CATNPGVGAEAFF,TGTGCCACCAATCCAGGGGTCGGTGCTGAAGCTTTCTTT
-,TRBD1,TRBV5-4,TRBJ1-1,CASSPGQVMGEAFF,TGTGCCAGCAGCCCGGGACAGGTTATGGGTGAAGCTTTCTTT
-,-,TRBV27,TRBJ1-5,CASSNRDGNQPQHF,TGTGCCAGCAGTAACAGGGACGGCAATCAGCCCCAGCATTTT
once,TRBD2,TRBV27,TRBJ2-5,CASSLYTTSGRQETQYF,TGTGCCAGCAGTCTATATACGACTAGCGGAAGACAAGAGACCCAGTACTTC
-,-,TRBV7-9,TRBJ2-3,CASSPGMGTDTQYF,TGTGCCAGCAGCCCCGGTATGGGCACAGATACGCAGTATTTT
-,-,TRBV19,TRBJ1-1,CASSQGSFEAFF,TGTGCCAGTAGTCAGGGAAGTTTTGAAGCTTTCTTT
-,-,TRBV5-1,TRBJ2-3,CASSLVSAGDTQYF,TGCGCCAGCAGCTTGGTTAGCGCGGGAGATACGCAGTATTTT
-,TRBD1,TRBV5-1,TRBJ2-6,CASSSGTGGSGANVLTF,TGCGCCAGCAGCTCCGGGACAGGGGGCTCTGGGGCCAACGTCCTGACTTTC
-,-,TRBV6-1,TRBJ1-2,CASKQDNYGYTF,TGTGCCAGCAAGCAAGATAACTATGGCTACACCTTC
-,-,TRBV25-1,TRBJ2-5,CASSRETQYF,TGTGCCAGCAGTCGAGAGACCCAGTACTTC
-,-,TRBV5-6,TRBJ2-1,CASSLDSGYNEQFF,TGTGCCAGCAGCTTGGACAGTGGCTACAATGAGCAGTTCTTC
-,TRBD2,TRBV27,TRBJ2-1,CASSLSSGRGNEQFF,TGTGCCAGCAGTTTAAGTAGCGGGAGGGGCAATGAGCAGTTCTTC
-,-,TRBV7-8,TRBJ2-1,CASSPVGGSYNEQFF,TGTGCCAGCAGCCCGGTTGGCGGCTCCTACAATGAGCAGTTCTTC
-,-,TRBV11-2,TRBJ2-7,CARGRKRFLSRDRSYEQYF,TGTGCCAGGGGCAGGAAACGGTTCTTATCTAGGGACCGTTCCTACGAGCAGTACTTC
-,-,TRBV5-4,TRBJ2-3,CASSFTTSTDTQYF,TGTGCCAGCAGCTTTACTACTAGCACAGATACGCAGTATTTT
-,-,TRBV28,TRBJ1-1,CASSPGANEAFF,TGTGCCAGCAGCCCTGGGGCCAATGAAGCTTTCTTT
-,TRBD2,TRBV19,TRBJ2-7,CASSAGLGPYEQYF,TGTGCCAGTAGTGCGGGACTAGGACCCTACGAGCAGTACTTC
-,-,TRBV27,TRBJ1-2,CASSTGLSNYGYTF,TGTGCCAGCAGTACAGGGCTATCTAACTATGGCTACACCTTC
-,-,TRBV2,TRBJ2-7,CASSEMAQGEQYF,TGTGCCAGCAGTGAAATGGCCCAGGGCGAGCAGTACTTC
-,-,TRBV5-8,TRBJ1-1,CASSLGQDFTEAFF,TGTGCCAGCAGCTTGGGACAGGACTTCACTGAAGCTTTCTTT
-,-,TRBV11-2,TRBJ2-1,CASSLGVRGFDEQFF,TGTGCCAGCAGCTTAGGCGTTCGAGGCTTCGATGAGCAGTTCTTC
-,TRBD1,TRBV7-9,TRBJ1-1,CASGLGQGEAFF,TGTGCCAGCGGCCTCGGACAGGGGGAAGCTTTCTTT
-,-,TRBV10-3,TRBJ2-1,CAISEQHPSSSYNEQFF,TGTGCCATCAGTGAACAACACCCGAGTAGCTCCTACAATGAGCAGTTCTTC
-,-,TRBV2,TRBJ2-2,CASSESGEYLTGELFF,TGTGCCAGCAGTGAAAGTGGGGAGTACCTCACCGGGGAGCTGTTTTTT
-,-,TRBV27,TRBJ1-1,CASKTRDNSNTEAFF,TGTGCCAGCAAAACCCGGGACAACTCGAACACTGAAGCTTTCTTT
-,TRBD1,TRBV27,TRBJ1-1,CASRSTGVNTEAFF,TGTGCCAGCAGGAGCACAGGGGTGAACACTGAAGCTTTCTTT
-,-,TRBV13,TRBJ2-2,CASSPRGDTGELFF,TGTGCCAGCAGCCCCAGGGGTGACACCGGGGAGCTGTTTTTT
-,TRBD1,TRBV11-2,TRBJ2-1,CASSLAVTGTGLINEQFF,TGTGCCAGCAGCTTAGCTGTCACCGGGACAGGGCTCATCAATGAGCAGTTCTTC
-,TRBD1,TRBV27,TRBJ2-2,CASRLGTGGPGELFF,TGTGCCAGCAGACTCGGGACAGGGGGACCCGGGGAGCTGTTTTTT
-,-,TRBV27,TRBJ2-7,CASSLSRDSPPYEQYF,TGTGCCAGCAGTTTATCGAGGGATAGCCCACCCTACGAGCAGTACTTC
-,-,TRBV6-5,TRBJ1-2,CASSYGNYYGYTF,TGTGCCAGCAGTTACGGGAACTACTATGGCTACACCTTC
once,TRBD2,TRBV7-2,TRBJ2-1,CASSARTSVSSYNEQFF,TGTGCCAGCAGCGCAAGGACTAGCGTCTCCTCCTACAATGAGCAGTTCTTC
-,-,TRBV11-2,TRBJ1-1,CASSSRKGGTEAFF,TGTGCCAGCAGCTCAAGAAAGGGGGGAACTGAAGCTTTCTTT
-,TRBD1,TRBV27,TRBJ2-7,CASSPGQGVYEQYF,TGTGCCAGCAGTCCGGGACAGGGGGTCTACGAGCAGTACTTC
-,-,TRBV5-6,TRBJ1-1,CASSWQGYTEAFF,TGTGCCAGCAGCTGGCAGGGGTACACTGAAGCTTTCTTT
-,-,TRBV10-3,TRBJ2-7,CAISEAQGVREQYF,TGTGCCATCAGTGAGGCACAGGGTGTACGCGAGCAGTACTTC
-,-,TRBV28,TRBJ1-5,CASSVVTYQPQHF,TGTGCCAGCAGTGTAGTTACCTATCAGCCCCAGCATTTT
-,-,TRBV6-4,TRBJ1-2,CASSATKNYGYTF,TGTGCCAGCAGTGCTACAAAGAACTATGGCTACACCTTC
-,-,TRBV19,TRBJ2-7,CASSPRGRIAANSLGYEQYF,TGTGCCAGTAGCCCCCGGGGGAGAATAGCGGCGAATTCCTTGGGATACGAGCAGTACTTC
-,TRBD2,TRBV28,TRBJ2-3,CASSLPLAGDSTDTQYF,TGTGCCAGCAGCCTCCCCCTAGCGGGAGATAGCACAGATACGCAGTATTTT
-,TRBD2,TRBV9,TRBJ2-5,CASSVGETSGSGQETQYF,TGTGCCAGCAGCGTAGGGGAGACTAGCGGGAGTGGACAAGAGACCCAGTACTTC
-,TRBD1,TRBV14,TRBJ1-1,CASSQEGTGRGNTEAFF,TGTGCCAGCAGCCAAGAGGGGACAGGGAGAGGGAACACTGAAGCTTTCTTT
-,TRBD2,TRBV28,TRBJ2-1,CASRMGAGAFSYNEQFF,TGTGCCAGCAGGATGGGAGCGGGAGCCTTCTCCTACAATGAGCAGTTCTTC
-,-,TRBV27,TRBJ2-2,CASSLSENTGELFF,TGTGCCAGCAGTTTATCCGAGAACACCGGGGAGCTGTTTTTT
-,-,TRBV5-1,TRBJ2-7,CASSPGLAYDFYEQYF,TGCGCCAGCAGCCCCGGACTGGCGTATGACTTCTACGAGCAGTACTTC
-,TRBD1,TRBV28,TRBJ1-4,CASSLTGGGDEKLFF,TGTGCCAGCAGTTTAACAGGGGGCGGTGATGAAAAACTGTTTTTT
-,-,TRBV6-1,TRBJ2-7,CASSDGWSGVGSGFSYEQYF,TGTGCCAGTAGTGACGGCTGGTCAGGGGTAGGGAGCGGATTCTCCTACGAGCAGTACTTC
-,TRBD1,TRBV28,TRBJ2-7,CASSLRGTGISYEQYF,TGTGCCAGCAGTTTAAGGGGGACAGGGATCTCCTACGAGCAGTACTTC
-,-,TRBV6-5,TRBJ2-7,CASSYETGTYEQYF,TGTGCCAGCAGTTACGAGACAGGTACCTACGAGCAGTACTTC
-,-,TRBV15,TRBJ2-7,CATSRDQGHNYEQYF,TGTGCCACCAGCAGAGATCAGGGACACAACTACGAGCAGTACTTC
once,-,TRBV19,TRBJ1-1,CASSRDPGREAFF,TGTGCCAGTAGTAGGGATCCGGGACGCGAAGCTTTCTTT
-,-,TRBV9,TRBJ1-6,CASSADSGSPLHF,TGTGCCAGCAGCGCGGACAGTGGATCACCCCTCCACTTT